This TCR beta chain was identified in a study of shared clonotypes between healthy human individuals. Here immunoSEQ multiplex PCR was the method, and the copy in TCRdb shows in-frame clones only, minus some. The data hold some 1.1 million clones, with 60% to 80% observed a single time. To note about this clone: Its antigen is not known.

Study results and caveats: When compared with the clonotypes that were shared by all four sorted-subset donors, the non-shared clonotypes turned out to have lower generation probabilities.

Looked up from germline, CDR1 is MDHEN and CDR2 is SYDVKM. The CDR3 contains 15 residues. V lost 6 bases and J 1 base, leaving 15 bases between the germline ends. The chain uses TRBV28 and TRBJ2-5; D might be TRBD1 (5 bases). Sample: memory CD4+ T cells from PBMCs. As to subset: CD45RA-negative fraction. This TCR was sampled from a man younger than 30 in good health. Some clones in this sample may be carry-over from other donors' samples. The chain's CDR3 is CASRHLRQFQETQYF. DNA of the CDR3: TGTGCCAGCAGGCACCTCCGACAGTTCCAAGAGACCCAGTACTTC.